The sequence of this T cell receptor beta chain was determined in a study of blood T cells in healthy people across ages (dated by TCRdb to 2015 to 2017). Background on the whole study: In model experiments, roughly one uniquely barcoded TCR beta cDNA molecule per two T cells was captured by template switching. The donors were divided into four age groups: young (average roughly 17 years), middle-aged (around 37), aged (roughly 60) and long-lived (nearly 85). Two additional independent replicas of 1 million unique cDNA reads from the same blood draw were analyzed for two donors (one aged 18 to 30 and one aged 80 or older). The study measured age-related changes in TCR beta repertoire diversity using deep sequencing normalized with unique cDNA molecular identifiers. Findings and caveats that apply to the study as a whole: The percentage of naive T cells measured by flow cytometry correlated strongly with observed TCR beta diversity. Since profiling was done on bulk unsorted PBMCs, naive and antigen-experienced compartments could not be conclusively compared. Compared with the aged group, the long-lived group had more naive CD4+ T cells, fewer expanded clones and increased TCR diversity, a pattern suggesting age selection. Because the CMV infection status of the donors was unknown, age-related changes in expanded clonotypes may potentially have been confounded. Observed TCR beta diversity per million T cells fell roughly linearly with age, and a significant reduction was already apparent by age around 36. Estimates of total diversity based on one million sequenced T cells were regarded as lower bounds and as underestimates.

Library creation used 5' RACE. For sequencing, an Illumina HiSeq 2500 was employed. The second PCR ran for roughly 6 to 11 cycles and used a J-beta primer mix along with a sample-barcoded 5' primer. A template-switch 5' adaptor carrying 12 random nucleotides introduced a unique molecular identifier onto each TCR beta cDNA molecule. At least 2.5 million CDR3-containing paired-end reads were obtained from each sample. The Mint cDNA synthesis kit, primed by a TRBC-specific oligonucleotide, was used to synthesize first-strand cDNA from all RNA. After uracil-DNA glycosylase treatment, a first 18-cycle PCR used universal primers M1SS and BC2_uni_R on all cDNA. The paper's data handling went like this. Normalization of each sample was performed by random selection of 1 million high-quality reads, each carrying a distinct molecular identifier. Reads with shared molecular identifiers were discarded instead of being binned into consensus sequences. MiTCR, with a Q25 quality threshold and the strictest error-elimination algorithm, was used for CDR3 identification, clonotype clustering and error correction. A nonparametric unseen species model with Euler transformation was used to estimate a lower bound on total TCR beta diversity. TCRdb cleaned the public reads at Q25 with fastp, built clones with MiXCR and kept in-frame beta chains. CDR3 protein duplicates are merged, each entry listing the most common genes and DNA. TCRdb's processing, not the authors' own work, is the source of the V and J calls. Across this sample there are about 800,000 distinct CDR3 sequences, with approximately 25% seen only once. Around 3.6% of the sample is taken by the ten largest.

The germline V gene sets CDR1 to MGHDK and CDR2 to SYGVNS. The CDR3 runs 16 amino acids, cysteine and phenylalanine included. Only the CDR3 part of the read is kept: 48 bases, read in frame from the first base. The germline ends are 20 bases apart after V is trimmed by 7 bases and J by 5 bases. The donors were a few dozen Caucasian individuals from Russia, aged about 6 to 100 years, who were systemically healthy. Each donor gave about 9.8 milliliters of peripheral blood, drawn into EDTA-treated Vacutainer tubes. Ficoll-Paque density-gradient centrifugation was used to isolate PBMCs, with at least 7 million per sample. Trizol reagent was used to extract total RNA from PBMCs, with at least 5 micrograms per sample. For every donor, flow cytometry on a PBMC aliquot measured the percentage of naive CD45RAhigh/CD27high T cells. Remarks on this clonotype: The target of this receptor is not known. No quality values exist for individual bases; no much larger clone is one base distant.

These data are also associated with another study on T cells of mothers and their children. Per the second study: Donors were nine systemically healthy Caucasian individuals: three mothers and their six children. cDNA synthesis consumed the entire amount of extracted RNA, loaded at around 1.4 ug RNA in each 15 ul reaction. In the second PCR, the M1S primer introduced both the sample barcodes and 2-4 random nucleotides. Over 9 million TCR beta CDR3 reads came from each mother, compared with some 3.1 million reads from each child. TCR recombination output is similarly shaped by thymic selection in related and unrelated pairs, with a minor effect exerted by inherited differences. Normalized repertoire overlap was always slightly but never significantly higher in related than unrelated mother-child pairs. No persistent microchimeric T cell clones were detected, at a sensitivity of approximately 90 clones per million clonotypes. The study used deep NGS to compare TCR beta repertoires of mothers and children, seeking features distinguishing related mother-child pairs from unrelated individuals. Mothers averaged about 40 +/- 4 years of age and children averaged about 12 +/- 4 years. Libraries were sequenced on Illumina HiSeq 2000 with 100+100 nt paired-end reads after adapter ligation with NEBNext reagents. To avoid cross-contamination, the mother libraries and the child libraries were prepared a month apart and sequenced in separate runs. Each donor had between roughly 450,000 and 2,300,000 distinct TCR beta clonotypes identified. Naive TCR beta clonotypes were estimated from low-frequency clonotypes matched to each donor's FACS-determined naive share, without sorting.

Sequenced sample: blood. The V and J genes are TRBV25-1 and TRBJ1-4, with TRBD1 tentatively as D gene (5 bases match). The source is a boy aged 5-17 years in good health. The CDR3 protein sequence reads: CASIGWGGKGNEKLFF. The DNA sequence reads TGTGCCAGCATCGGCTGGGGGGGGAAGGGGAATGAAAAACTGTTTTTT.